A single sample gave rise to the 24 T cell receptor beta chains below, sequenced in a study of follicular helper T cells after annual influenza vaccination. Stated time point: 2015-2016 season, pre-vaccination. Profiled with immunoSEQ multiplex PCR; TCRdb holds only in-frame clones, not every one. The sample carries fewer than 9,500 clones, 70% to 90% recorded once. Sequencing was performed on CXCR5+ CD38- circulating T follicular helper cells from blood, taken on the day of influenza vaccination. Noted subset: circulating Tfh, non-naive CD4+CXCR5+PD-1+ (ICOS+CD38+ or ICOS-CD38-). The receptors come from an adult who received the influenza vaccine.

The CDR3 region has the DNA TGTGCCATCAGTGAGTCGGGAAGAAACACCATATATTTT. It codes for CAISESGRNTIYF. The chain couples TRBV10-3 to TRBJ1-3; D gene unclear. CDR3 length: 13 residues. CDR1 and CDR2 (germline): ENHRY, SYGVKD. Trimming removed 0 bases at V and 5 bases at J, with 5 bases between.

V and J are TRBV7-2 and TRBJ1-1, with D unresolved. Germline loops: CDR1 SGHTA, CDR2 FQGNSA. This CDR3 has 13 amino acids. V lost 5 bases and J lost 3, with 10 bases in between. The DNA of the CDR3 is TGTGCCAGCAGCCCGGGCCTCGACACTGAAGCTTTCTTT. It encodes CASSPGLDTEAFF.

The V and J genes are TRBV4-3 and TRBJ2-6; 8 nucleotides align to TRBD1. The germline gives CDR1 LGHNA, CDR2 YSLEER. CDR3 size: 17 residues. The trim removed 0 bases at V and 2 bases at J, leaving 3 bases unmatched. The DNA for the CDR3 is TGCGCCAGCAGCCAAGATCTGGACAGGGCTGGGGCCAACGTCCTGACTTTC. It is translated as CASSQDLDRAGANVLTF.

The chain combines TRBV29-1 with TRBJ2-7; D is undetermined. Trimming pared 7 bases from V and 0 bases from J, leaving 10 bases between. The length of the CDR3 is 12 residues. Germline CDR1 SQVTM, CDR2 ANQGSEA. The CDR3 region is CSAGKTSYEQYF. The CDR3 DNA sequence: TGCAGCGCCGGCAAAACCTCCTACGAGCAGTACTTC.

The V gene is TRBV4-3, the J gene TRBJ1-5; D is ambiguous. Trimming took off 0 bases at V and 0 bases at J, with 9 bases between the two ends. The germline V gene encodes CDR1 LGHNA and CDR2 YSLEER. The CDR3 spans 16 residues. CDR3 sequence (DNA): TGCGCCAGCAGCCAAGAAGTTTCAGCTAGCAATCAGCCCCAGCATTTT. As protein: CASSQEVSASNQPQHF.

The chain uses TRBV7-8 and TRBJ2-7, with TRBD1 identical over 10 bases. The CDR3 sequence is 16 residues long. Germline V gene lookup returns CDR1 SGHVS and CDR2 FQNEAQ. J gave up 5 bases and V 8 bases, and 15 bases lay outside the gene matches. CDR3 in DNA: TGTGCCAGCCGCTACGACAGGGGACAGGGGTACGACGAGCAGTACTTC. Residues: CASRYDRGQGYDEQYF. Using reference TRBV7-8 and TRBJ2-7 for the parts outside the CDR3, the full variable domain is GAGVSQSPRYKVAKRGQDVALRCDPISGHVSLFWYQQALGQGPEFLTYFQNEAQLDKSGLPSDRFFAERPEGSVSTLKIQRTQQEDSAVYLCASRYDRGQGYDEQYFGPGTRLTVT.

V gene TRBV30 combines with J gene TRBJ1-4; D not resolved. CDR1 is GTSNPN, CDR2 SVGIG, per germline (reference sequence). V was pared by 3 bases and J by 7 bases, with 15 bases between. There are 14 residues in the CDR3. CDR3 DNA sequence: TGTGCCTGGAGGCCATTGGACGCGCGTGAAAAACTGTTTTTT. Translating it yields CAWRPLDAREKLFF.

This chain links TRBV11-2 with TRBJ2-2; D possibly corresponds to TRBD1 (5 bases). The CDR3 runs 15 residues. V was pared by 3 bases and J by 6 bases, with 14 bases between. Germline CDR1 reads SGHAT; CDR2 reads FQNNGV. The CDR3 nucleotides read TGTGCCAGCAGCTTTGGCCAGGGTAGGGCCGGGGAGCTGTTTTTT. Amino acids: CASSFGQGRAGELFF.

The chain has TRBV6-1 and TRBJ1-1; TRBD1 aligns across 7 bases. Germline lookup yields CDR1 MNHNS and CDR2 SASEGT. CDR3 length: 13 amino acids. The J segment lost 3 bases and the V segment lost 7 bases, leaving 5 bases of the junction unmatched. CDR3 nucleotides: TGTGCCAGCACCAGGGGGGAGGACACTGAAGCTTTCTTT. This translates into CASTRGEDTEAFF.

This chain joins TRBV30 and TRBJ1-1; D remains unclear. With 2 bases removed from V and 4 bases from J, the gap between germline ends came to 14 bases. Germline V lookup: CDR1 GTSNPN, CDR2 SVGIG (reference sequence). The CDR3 sequence is 14 residues long. The CDR3: CAWSFLGEVTEAFF. CDR3 coding DNA: TGTGCCTGGAGTTTCCTCGGGGAGGTCACTGAAGCTTTCTTT.

Remarks on this clone: Additional DNA sequences in this sample encode the identical CDR3. V gene TRBV7-2 combines with J gene TRBJ2-3; TRBD1 aligns across 7 bases. J was trimmed by 6 bases and V by 2 bases; bases with no gene match: 8. The CDR3 has 15 residues. The germline V gene has CDR1 SGHTA and CDR2 FQGNSA. The CDR3 coding sequence is TGTGCCAGCAGCTTATCCGGGACAGTGGTGGATACGCAGTATTTT. Its protein product is CASSLSGTVVDTQYF.

The J gene is TRBJ2-7, the V gene TRBV7-2; 9 positions agree with TRBD1. The CDR3 runs to 16 residues. The trim removed 4 bases at V and 4 bases at J, leaving 11 bases unmatched. Germline V gene sequence: CDR1 SGHTA, CDR2 FQGNSA. DNA of the CDR3: TGTGCCAGCAGCTCCTTAACCGGGACAGGGATTTACGAGCAGTACTTC. It codes for CASSSLTGTGIYEQYF.

This clone has just one count. J is TRBJ1-4 and V is TRBV7-9; TRBD1 is a possible D gene (5 bases). This CDR3 region has 14 residues. Trimming shortened V by 5 bases and J by 4 bases, and 11 bases separated the two germline ends. The germline gives CDR1 SEHNR, CDR2 FQNEAQ (reference sequence). CDR3 sequence reads: CASSEGLNNEKLFF. Written as DNA, the CDR3 is TGTGCCAGCAGCGAGGGACTGAATAATGAAAAACTGTTTTTT. Supplemented by reference TRBV7-9 and TRBJ1-4, the full variable domain reads DTGVSQNPRHKITKRGQNVTFRCDPISEHNRLYWYRQTLGQGPEFLTYFQNEAQLEKSRLLSDRFSAERPKGSFSTLEIQRTEQGDSAMYLCASSEGLNNEKLFFGSGTQLSVL.

The rearrangement joins TRBV10-3 to TRBJ2-3; the D is unclear. Trimming stripped 4 bases from V and 5 bases from J, with 4 bases between. The CDR3 is made up of 11 amino acids. Germline lookup yields CDR1 ENHRY and CDR2 SYGVKD. The CDR3 loop is CAISGGDTQYF. In DNA form, the CDR3 reads TGTGCCATCAGTGGGGGAGATACGCAGTATTTT.

CDR3 sequence: CASSEDENYGYTF. CDR3 bases: TGTGCCAGCAGTGAAGATGAGAACTATGGCTACACCTTC. The V call is TRBV6-5, the J call TRBJ1-2; D is unclear. Germline CDR1 MNHEY, CDR2 SVGAGI. This CDR3 is built from 13 residues. The ends were cut back, 5 bases at V and 2 bases at J, with 9 bases in the middle.

The genes are TRBV9 and TRBJ1-5; no reliable D call. CDR3 length: 16 amino acids. V gave up 4 bases and J gave up 0 bases, with 14 bases separating them. CDR1 and CDR2 from the germline V gene are SGDLS and YYNGEE. CDR3 in amino acids: CASSLQHPDSNQPQHF. CDR3 sequence (DNA): TGTGCCAGCAGCTTACAGCACCCTGATAGCAATCAGCCCCAGCATTTT.

The V call is TRBV19, the J call TRBJ2-1; D may match TRBD1 or TRBD2 (6 bases each). This CDR3 is built from 14 residues. CDR1 is LNHDA, CDR2 SQIVND, per germline (reference sequence). V gave up 9 bases and J gave up 6 bases, with 18 bases separating them. DNA for the CDR3: TGTGCCAGCGCCACGGGGGCAAGGAGCAATGAGCAGTTCTTC. It translates to CASATGARSNEQFF.

The V gene is TRBV4-2, the J gene TRBJ2-1; a possible D gene is TRBD1 (7 bases). The CDR3 consists of 16 residues. The ends were cut back, 8 bases at V and 8 bases at J, with 25 bases in the middle. CDR1 LGHNA and CDR2 YNFKEQ come from the germline V gene. The CDR3 DNA reads TGTGCCAGCTCGACCAGGTGGAGGGGGCAGGTTCATGAGCAGTTCTTC. Amino acid sequence: CASSTRWRGQVHEQFF.

The rearrangement uses TRBV5-8 and TRBJ1-1; no definite D call. Germline V gives CDR1 SGHTS, CDR2 YDEGEE. V lost 3 bases and J lost 2, with 14 bases in between. The CDR3 consists of 15 residues. CDR3 sequence: CASSWGGPLNTEAFF. DNA for the CDR3: TGTGCCAGCAGCTGGGGAGGTCCTTTAAACACTGAAGCTTTCTTT.

The chain employs TRBV2 and TRBJ1-1, with a tentative D call TRBD1 (6 bases). CDR3 size: 13 residues. V shed 6 bases and J shed 1 base, with 9 bases lying between them. CDR1 is SNHLY and CDR2 is FYNNEI in the germline V gene. CDR3 nucleotides: TGTGCCAGCAGACGGACAGCGAACACTGAAGCTTTCTTT. Translated: CASRRTANTEAFF.

This sequence joins TRBV7-7 and TRBJ1-1, with 10 bases fitting TRBD1. CDR1 is SSHAT and CDR2 is FNYEAQ in the germline V gene (reference sequence). V was clipped by 5 bases and J by 1 base; unmatched bases: 4. The CDR3 contains 15 residues. DNA for the CDR3: TGTGCCAGCAGCCCCTGGACAGGGGGGAACACTGAAGCTTTCTTT. Translation: CASSPWTGGNTEAFF.

This sequence joins TRBV27 and TRBJ2-6; D unresolved. CDR3 size: 14 residues. The V gene's germline CDR1 is MNHEY and CDR2 SMNVEV (reference sequence). Trimming stripped 4 bases from V and 0 bases from J, with 4 bases between. The CDR3 coding sequence is TGTGCCAGCAGTTCCTCCTCTGGGGCCAACGTCCTGACTTTC. Encoded protein: CASSSSSGANVLTF.

The chain links TRBV5-4 to TRBJ2-2; D gene uncertain. Trimming cost V 0 bases and J 0 bases, with 6 bases left between them. This CDR3 has 15 residues. From germline, CDR1 is SGHNT and CDR2 YYREEE (reference sequence). CDR3 DNA: TGTGCCAGCAGCTTGGGGGGATCGAACACCGGGGAGCTGTTTTTT. Protein sequence: CASSLGGSNTGELFF.

The gene calls are TRBV7-8 and TRBJ2-3, with 9 nucleotides matching TRBD1. Trimming took 8 bases from V and 4 from J; bases not matched to a gene: 10. CDR3 size: 15 residues. The V gene's germline CDR1 is SGHVS and CDR2 FQNEAQ. CDR3 loop: CASGERDRASDTQYF. CDR3 in DNA: TGTGCCAGCGGGGAACGGGACAGGGCGTCAGATACGCAGTATTTT.